The T cell receptor (beta chain) described here comes from a study of breast tumors, draining lymph nodes, adjacent tissues. Study findings and constraints: Luminal-like breast cancer showed significantly greater tumor-nontumor repertoire similarity than basal-like breast cancer did.

CDR1 is KGHSH and CDR2 is LQKENI in the germline V gene. This CDR3 has 17 residues. V lost 2 bases to trimming and J lost 2 bases; unmatched junction nucleotides: 4. Samples came from axillary lymph nodes draining the breast cancer. A word on this clonotype: Its antigen remains unidentified.

TCRdb re-analysed the multiplex PCR reads in MiXCR, keeping a single row per CDR3 protein. Of roughly 130,000 distinct CDR3 sequences detected, roughly 21% appear once; the ten largest clones hold 3.5% to 4.5%. The gene calls are TRBV18 and TRBJ2-6, with 9 bases that match TRBD1. The TCR comes from a female donor with breast cancer. Some clones in this sample may be carry-over from other donors' samples. Specimen: axillary lymph node tissue. The CDR3, as DNA: TGTGCCAGCTCACCATGGACAGGGGACGCTGGGGCCAACGTCCTGACTTTC. Amino acid sequence: CASSPWTGDAGANVLTF.